The rows below give T cell receptor beta chains drawn from one sample of a study of regulatory T cells in long-lasting Graves disease. One entry per CDR3 protein, called by TCRdb with MiXCR from the multiplex PCR reads. Of roughly 430,000 distinct CDR3 sequences listed, about 15% were seen once; the top ten hold around a tenth. These data also formed part of another study, on T cells in Graves' hyperthyroidism and ophthalmopathy.

The sequences come from peripheral blood mononuclear cells (PBMCs), collected at new diagnosis, from a patient treated with antithyroid drugs. The receptors stem from a woman aged 25 to 39 with Graves disease. Each CDR3 is given with its conserved first and last residue. The order of the fields is V gene, J gene, CDR3 protein.

TRBV27	TRBJ1-6	CASSLRFGKLGPRSSYNSPLHF
TRBV9	TRBJ2-1	CASSVGGGRTYNEQFF
TRBV13	TRBJ2-1	CASSWGLAGDDEQFF
TRBV5-5	TRBJ1-2	CASSSGGSGNLYGYTF
TRBV20-1	TRBJ2-7	CSASGLAGDVSYEQYF
TRBV28	TRBJ1-2	CASIAQGPLFGYTF
TRBV9	TRBJ1-1	CASSPGTVPEPEAFF
TRBV4-2	TRBJ2-7	CASSQGRLAGVPEQYF
TRBV19	TRBJ2-1	CASSQGGAYNEQFF
TRBV7-2	TRBJ2-1	CASSPLAGNEQFF
TRBV5-1	TRBJ2-1	CASSPYRREGEQFF
TRBV7-6	TRBJ2-7	CASSPTVGRGMYEQYF
TRBV10-2	TRBJ2-1	CASSPRTATYNEQFF
TRBV12-3/TRBV12-4	TRBJ2-7	CASSRGTPPWNEQYF